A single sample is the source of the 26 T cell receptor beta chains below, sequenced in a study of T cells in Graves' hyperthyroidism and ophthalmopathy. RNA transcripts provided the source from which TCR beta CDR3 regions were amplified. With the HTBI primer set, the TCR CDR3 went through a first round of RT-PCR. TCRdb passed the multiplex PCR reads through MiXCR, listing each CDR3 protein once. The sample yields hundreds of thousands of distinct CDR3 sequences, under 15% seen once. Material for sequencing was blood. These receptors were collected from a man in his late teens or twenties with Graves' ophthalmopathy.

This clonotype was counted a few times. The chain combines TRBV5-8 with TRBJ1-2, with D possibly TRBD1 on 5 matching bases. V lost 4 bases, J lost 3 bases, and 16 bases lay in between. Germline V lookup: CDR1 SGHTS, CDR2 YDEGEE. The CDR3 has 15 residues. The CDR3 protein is CASSQGPEGYYGYTF. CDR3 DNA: TGTGCCAGCAGCCAGGGCCCAGAGGGGTACTATGGCTACACCTTC. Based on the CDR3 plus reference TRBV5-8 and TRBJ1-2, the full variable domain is EAGVTQSPTHLIKTRGQQATLRCSPISGHTSVYWYQQALGLGLQFLLWYDEGEERNRGNFPPRFSGRQFPNYSSELNVNALELEDSALYLCASSQGPEGYYGYTFGSGTRLTVV.

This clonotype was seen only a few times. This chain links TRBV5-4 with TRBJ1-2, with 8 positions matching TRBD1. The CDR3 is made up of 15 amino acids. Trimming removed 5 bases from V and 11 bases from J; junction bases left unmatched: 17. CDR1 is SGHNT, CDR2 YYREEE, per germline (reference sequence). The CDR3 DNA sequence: TGTGCCAGCAGTCCAGGTGACAGGGGCGCGGTTTTTTACACCTTC. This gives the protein CASSPGDRGAVFYTF.

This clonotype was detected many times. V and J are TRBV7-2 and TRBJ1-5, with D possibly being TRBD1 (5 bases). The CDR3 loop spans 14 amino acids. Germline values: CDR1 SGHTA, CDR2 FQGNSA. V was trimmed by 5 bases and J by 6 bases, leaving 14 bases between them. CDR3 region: CASSPGGLIQPQHF. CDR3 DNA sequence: TGTGCCAGCAGCCCCGGGGGATTGATTCAGCCCCAGCATTTT.

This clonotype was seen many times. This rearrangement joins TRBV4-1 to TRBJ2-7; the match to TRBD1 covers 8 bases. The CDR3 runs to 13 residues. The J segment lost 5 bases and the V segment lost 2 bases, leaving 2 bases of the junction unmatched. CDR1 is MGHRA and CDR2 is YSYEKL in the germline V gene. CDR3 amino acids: CASSQPDRDEQYF. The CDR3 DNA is TGCGCCAGCAGCCAACCGGACAGGGACGAGCAGTACTTC.

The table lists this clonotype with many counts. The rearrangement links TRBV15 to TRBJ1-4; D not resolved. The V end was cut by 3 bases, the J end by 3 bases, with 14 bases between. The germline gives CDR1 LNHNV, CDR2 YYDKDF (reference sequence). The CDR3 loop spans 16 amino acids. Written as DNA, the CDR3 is TGTGCCACCAGCAGTAGTCGATCACTTCCTAATGAAAAACTGTTTTTT. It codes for CATSSSRSLPNEKLFF.

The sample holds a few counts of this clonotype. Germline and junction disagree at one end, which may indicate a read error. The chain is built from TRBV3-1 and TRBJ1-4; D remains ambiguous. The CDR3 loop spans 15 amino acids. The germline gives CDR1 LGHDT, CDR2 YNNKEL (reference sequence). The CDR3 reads CASSQDSLEREQLFF. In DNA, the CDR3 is TGTGCCAGCAGCCAAGACAGTTTGGAGCGTGAACAACTGTTTTTT.

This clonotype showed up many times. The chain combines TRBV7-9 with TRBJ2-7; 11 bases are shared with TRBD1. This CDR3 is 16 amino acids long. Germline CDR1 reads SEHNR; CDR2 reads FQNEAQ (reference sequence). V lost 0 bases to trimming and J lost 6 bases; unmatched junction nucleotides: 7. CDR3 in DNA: TGTGCCAGCAGCTTAGCGGGACAGGGGGTCCTCGGCGAGCAGTACTTC. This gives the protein CASSLAGQGVLGEQYF.

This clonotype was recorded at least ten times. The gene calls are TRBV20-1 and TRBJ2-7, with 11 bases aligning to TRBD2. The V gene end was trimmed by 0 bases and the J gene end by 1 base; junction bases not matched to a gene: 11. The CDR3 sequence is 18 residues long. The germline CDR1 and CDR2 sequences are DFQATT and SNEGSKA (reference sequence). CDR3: CSARDLASSGGFSYEQYF. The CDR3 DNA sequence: TGCAGTGCTAGAGACCTCGCCTCTAGCGGGGGGTTTTCCTACGAGCAGTACTTC.

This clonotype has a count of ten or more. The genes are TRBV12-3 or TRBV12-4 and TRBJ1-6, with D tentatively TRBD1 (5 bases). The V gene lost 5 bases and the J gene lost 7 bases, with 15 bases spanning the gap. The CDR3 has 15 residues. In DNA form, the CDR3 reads TGTGCCAGCAGTAGCCGAGGGGTTGAGAATTCACCCCTCCACTTT. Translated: CASSSRGVENSPLHF.

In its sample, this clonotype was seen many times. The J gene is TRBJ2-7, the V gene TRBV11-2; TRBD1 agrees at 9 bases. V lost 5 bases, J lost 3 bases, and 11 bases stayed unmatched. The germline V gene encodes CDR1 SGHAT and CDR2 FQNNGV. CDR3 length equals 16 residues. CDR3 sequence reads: CASSPNTGGGLYEQYF. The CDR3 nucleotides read TGTGCCAGCAGCCCGAACACAGGGGGCGGACTCTACGAGCAGTACTTC.

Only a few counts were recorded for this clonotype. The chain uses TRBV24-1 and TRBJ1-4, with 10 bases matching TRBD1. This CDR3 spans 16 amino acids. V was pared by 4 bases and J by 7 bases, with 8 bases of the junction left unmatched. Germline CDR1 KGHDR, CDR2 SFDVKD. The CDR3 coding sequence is TGTGCCACCAGTGACCCGACAGGGGGCATCGGTGAAAAACTGTTTTTT. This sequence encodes CATSDPTGGIGEKLFF.

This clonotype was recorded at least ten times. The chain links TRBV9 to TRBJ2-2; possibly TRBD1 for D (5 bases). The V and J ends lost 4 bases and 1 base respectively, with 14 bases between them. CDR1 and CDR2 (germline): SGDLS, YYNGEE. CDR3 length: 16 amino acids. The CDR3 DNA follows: TGTGCCAGCAGCCCTAGAGTAGGGGTGAACACCGGGGAGCTGTTTTTT. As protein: CASSPRVGVNTGELFF.

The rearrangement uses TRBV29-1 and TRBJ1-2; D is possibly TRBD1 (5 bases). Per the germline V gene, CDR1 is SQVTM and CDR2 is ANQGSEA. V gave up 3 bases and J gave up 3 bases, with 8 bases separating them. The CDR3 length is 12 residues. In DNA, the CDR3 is TGCAGCGTTGACCGGGGCTACTATGGCTACACCTTC. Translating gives CSVDRGYYGYTF.

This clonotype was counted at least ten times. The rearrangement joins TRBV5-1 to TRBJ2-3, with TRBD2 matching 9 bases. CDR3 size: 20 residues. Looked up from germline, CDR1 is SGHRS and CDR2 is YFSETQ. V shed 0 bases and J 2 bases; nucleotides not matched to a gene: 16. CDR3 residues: CASSLANGGGGQLTTDTQYF. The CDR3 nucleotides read TGCGCCAGCAGCTTGGCCAACGGCGGGGGGGGGCAACTGACCACAGATACGCAGTATTTT. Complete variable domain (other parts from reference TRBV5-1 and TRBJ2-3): KAGVTQTPRYLIKTRGQQVTLSCSPISGHRSVSWYQQTPGQGLQFLFEYFSETQRNKGNFPGRFSGRQFSNSRSEMNVSTLELGDSALYLCASSLANGGGGQLTTDTQYFGPGTRLTVL.

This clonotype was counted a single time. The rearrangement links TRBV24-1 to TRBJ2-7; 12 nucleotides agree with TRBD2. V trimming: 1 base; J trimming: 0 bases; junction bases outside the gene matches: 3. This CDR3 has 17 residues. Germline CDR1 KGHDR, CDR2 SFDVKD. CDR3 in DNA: TGTGCCACCAGTGATTTTGGGACTAGCGGGTTCTCCTACGAGCAGTACTTC. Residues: CATSDFGTSGFSYEQYF.

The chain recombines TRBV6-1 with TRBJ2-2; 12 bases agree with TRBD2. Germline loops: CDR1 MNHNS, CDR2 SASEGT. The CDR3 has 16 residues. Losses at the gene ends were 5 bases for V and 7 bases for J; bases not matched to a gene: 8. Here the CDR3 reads CASSFWLAGGGGELFF. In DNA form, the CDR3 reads TGTGCCAGCAGTTTTTGGCTAGCGGGAGGGGGCGGGGAGCTGTTTTTT.

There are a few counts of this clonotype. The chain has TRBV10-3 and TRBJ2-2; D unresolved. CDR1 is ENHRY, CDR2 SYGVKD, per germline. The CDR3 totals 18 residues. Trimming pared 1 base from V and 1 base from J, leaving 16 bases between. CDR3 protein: CAISEFFVRSLNTGELFF. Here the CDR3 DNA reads TGTGCCATCAGTGAGTTTTTTGTGAGGAGTCTGAACACCGGGGAGCTGTTTTTT.

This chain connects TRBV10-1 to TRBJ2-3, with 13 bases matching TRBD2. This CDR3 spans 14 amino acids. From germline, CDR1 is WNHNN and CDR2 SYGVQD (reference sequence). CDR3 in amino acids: CATSGRALSDTQYF. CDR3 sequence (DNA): TGCGCAACTAGCGGGAGGGCCCTCTCAGATACGCAGTATTTT.

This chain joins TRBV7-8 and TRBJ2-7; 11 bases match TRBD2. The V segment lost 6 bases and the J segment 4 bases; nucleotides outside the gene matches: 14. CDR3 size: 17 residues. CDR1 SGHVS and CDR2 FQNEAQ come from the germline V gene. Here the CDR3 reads CASSRNGRTSGLYEQYF. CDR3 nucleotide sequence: TGTGCCAGCAGTCGAAACGGGAGGACTAGCGGGTTGTACGAGCAGTACTTC.

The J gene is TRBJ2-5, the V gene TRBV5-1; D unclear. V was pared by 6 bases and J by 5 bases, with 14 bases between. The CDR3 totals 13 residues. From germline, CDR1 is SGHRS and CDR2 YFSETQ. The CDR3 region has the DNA TGCGCCAGCAACAAGGTCGGATCCGAGACCCAGTACTTC. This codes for CASNKVGSETQYF. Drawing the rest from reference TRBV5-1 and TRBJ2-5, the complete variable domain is KAGVTQTPRYLIKTRGQQVTLSCSPISGHRSVSWYQQTPGQGLQFLFEYFSETQRNKGNFPGRFSGRQFSNSRSEMNVSTLELGDSALYLCASNKVGSETQYFGPGTRLLVL.

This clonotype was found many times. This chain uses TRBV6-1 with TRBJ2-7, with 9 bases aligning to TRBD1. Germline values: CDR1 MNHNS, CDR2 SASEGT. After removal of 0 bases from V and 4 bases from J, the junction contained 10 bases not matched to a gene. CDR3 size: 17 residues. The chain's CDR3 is CASSEANNPGQGYEQYF. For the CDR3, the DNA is TGTGCCAGCAGTGAAGCGAACAACCCGGGACAGGGATACGAGCAGTACTTC.

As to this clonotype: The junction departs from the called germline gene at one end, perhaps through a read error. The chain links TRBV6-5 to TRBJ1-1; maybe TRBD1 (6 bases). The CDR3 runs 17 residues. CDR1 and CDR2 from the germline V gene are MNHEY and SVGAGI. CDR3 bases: TGTGCCAGCAGTTGGGGATGGACAGTAATCATGAACGCTGAAACTTTCTTT. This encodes CASSWGWTVIMNAETFF.

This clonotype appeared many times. The CDR3 spells CASSIGQGHTEAFF. The CDR3 bases are TGTGCCAGTAGTATTGGACAGGGGCACACTGAAGCTTTCTTT. This rearrangement joins TRBV19 to TRBJ1-1, with 9 bases aligning to TRBD1. The CDR3 has 14 residues. Germline V gene data show CDR1 as LNHDA and CDR2 as SQIVND (reference sequence). V shed 3 bases, J shed 3 bases, and the junction held 2 bases outside the gene matches.

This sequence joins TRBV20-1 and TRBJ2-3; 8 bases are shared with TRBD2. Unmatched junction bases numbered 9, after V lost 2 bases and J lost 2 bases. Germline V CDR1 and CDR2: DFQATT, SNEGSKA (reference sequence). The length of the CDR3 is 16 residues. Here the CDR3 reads CSARPVSGVNTDTQYF. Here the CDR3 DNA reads TGCAGTGCTAGACCCGTTAGCGGGGTCAACACAGATACGCAGTATTTT.

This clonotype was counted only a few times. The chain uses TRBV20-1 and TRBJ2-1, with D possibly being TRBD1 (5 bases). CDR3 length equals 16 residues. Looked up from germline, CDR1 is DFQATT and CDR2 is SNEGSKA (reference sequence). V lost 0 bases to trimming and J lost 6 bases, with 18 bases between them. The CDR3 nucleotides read TGCAGTGCTAGAGATCCTGCAGGCAGGGTGGTCAATGAGCAGTTCTTC. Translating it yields CSARDPAGRVVNEQFF.

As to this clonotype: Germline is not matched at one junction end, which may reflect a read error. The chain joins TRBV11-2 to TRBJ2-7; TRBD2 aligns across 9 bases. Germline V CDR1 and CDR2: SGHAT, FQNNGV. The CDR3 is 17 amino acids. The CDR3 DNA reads TGCGCCAGCAGACCCCGAGGTTCCGCGGGGGGGACCTACGAGCAGTACTTC. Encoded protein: CASRPRGSAGGTYEQYF.